This T cell receptor (beta chain) was obtained from a study of shared clonotypes between healthy human individuals. Repertoires were generated with immunoSEQ multiplex PCR, while TCRdb's copy carries only in-frame clones and drops some. The sample contains approximately 2.4 million clones, under 97% of which appear only once. V lost 4 bases and J 2 bases, leaving 17 bases between the germline ends. Germline V gene data show CDR1 as LGHNT and CDR2 as FRNRAP. CDR3 length equals 16 residues. Sequenced sample: naive CD4+ T cells sorted from blood. Subset: CD45RA+ positively selected. The clonotype was recovered from a man between 18 and 35 years old in good health. The V gene is TRBV12-5, the J gene TRBJ2-5; possible D gene TRBD2, 7 bases. CDR3 sequence reads: CASGSVERGGQETQYF. In nucleotides, the CDR3 is TGTGCTAGTGGTTCGGTGGAGAGGGGGGGGCAAGAGACCCAGTACTTC.